These 21 T cell receptor beta chains share one sample of origin, sequenced in a study of blood T cell repertoires in COVID-19. Assay used: immunoSEQ multiplex PCR; TCRdb lists only in-frame clones, some missing. The sample records roughly 74,000 clones, about 88% being singletons. The specimen was peripheral blood. These receptors all stem from a man aged 65 to 79 with active or convalescent COVID-19.

The chain recombines TRBV6-6 with TRBJ1-5; 10 bases match TRBD1. This CDR3 has 15 residues. Germline CDR1 is MNHNY and CDR2 is SVGAGI (reference sequence). The V and J ends lost 6 bases and 2 bases, in that order; junction bases with no gene match: 4. The CDR3 is CASRWTGGGNQPQHF. CDR3 sequence (DNA): TGTGCCAGCAGGTGGACAGGGGGGGGCAATCAGCCCCAGCATTTT.

This chain uses TRBV2 with TRBJ2-2; 9 bases align to TRBD1. This CDR3 contains 15 residues. The J segment lost 0 bases and the V segment lost 6 bases, leaving 2 bases of the junction unmatched. Germline CDR1 and CDR2: SNHLY and FYNNEI. CDR3 sequence (DNA): TGTGCCAGCAGATGGGACAGGGCGAACACCGGGGAGCTGTTTTTT. Translated: CASRWDRANTGELFF.

This chain joins TRBV15 and TRBJ2-5; TRBD2 matches at 16 bases. With 4 bases clipped from V and 6 bases from J, the junction kept 8 bases outside the gene matches. Germline V CDR1 and CDR2: LNHNV, YYDKDF (reference sequence). The CDR3 is made up of 17 amino acids. The chain's CDR3 is CATSTGTSGRAKKTQYF. Here the CDR3 DNA reads TGTGCCACCAGCACCGGGACTAGCGGGAGGGCCAAGAAGACCCAGTACTTC.

There are a few counts of this clone. The rearrangement links TRBV7-6 to TRBJ2-1, with D perhaps matching TRBD2 (5 bases). The CDR3 loop spans 11 amino acids. CDR1 and CDR2 (germline): SGHVS, FNYEAQ. The V gene lost 4 bases and the J gene lost 9 bases, with 7 bases spanning the gap. CDR3 nucleotide sequence: TGTGCCAGCAGCTCCGGGGTTGAGCAGTTCTTC. Amino acids: CASSSGVEQFF.

This rearrangement joins TRBV5-1 to TRBJ2-7; D is possibly TRBD1 (5 bases). Germline-derived CDR1 and CDR2 are SGHRS and YFSETQ. The V end lost 3 bases, the J end lost 4 bases, and 8 bases lay between the germline ends. CDR3 length: 12 amino acids. Written as DNA, the CDR3 is TGCGCCAGCAGCTCAGGGTCTTACGAGCAGTACTTC. It yields the protein CASSSGSYEQYF.

The J gene is TRBJ1-4, the V gene TRBV5-1; the D gene is possibly TRBD1 (5 bases). Trimming pared 1 base from V and 2 bases from J, leaving 6 bases between. Germline values: CDR1 SGHRS, CDR2 YFSETQ. The CDR3 extends over 14 amino acids. CDR3 nucleotides: TGCGCCAGCAGCTTGTCAGGGACTAATGAAAAACTGTTTTTT. It yields the protein CASSLSGTNEKLFF.

The gene calls are TRBV6-2 or TRBV6-3 and TRBJ1-2; 9 nucleotides align to TRBD1. Per the germline V gene, CDR1 is MNHEY and CDR2 is SVGEGT. The CDR3 is 15 amino acids. V gave up 2 bases and J gave up 3 bases; unmatched junction bases: 4. The CDR3 loop reads CASSYMGQGHYGYTF. In DNA form, the CDR3 reads TGTGCCAGCAGTTACATGGGACAGGGTCACTATGGCTACACCTTC.

The gene calls are TRBV5-4 and TRBJ2-2; 11 bases line up with TRBD2. Germline CDR1 is SGHNT and CDR2 is YYREEE (reference sequence). Trimming cost V 8 bases and J 2 bases; bases outside gene matches: 11. This CDR3 has 17 amino acids. The CDR3 nucleotides read TGTGCCAGTCGAACCGACGGACTAGCGGGCAACACCGGGGAGCTGTTTTTT. Translated: CASRTDGLAGNTGELFF.

V usage is TRBV10-3 and J usage is TRBJ1-5, with D perhaps TRBD1 (6 bases). V lost 3 bases and J 5 bases, leaving 11 bases between the germline ends. This CDR3 region has 14 residues. Germline V gene lookup returns CDR1 ENHRY and CDR2 SYGVKD. The CDR3 region is CAISEQGSDQPQHF. DNA of the CDR3: TGTGCCATCAGTGAACAGGGAAGTGATCAGCCCCAGCATTTT.

This clone showed up just a few times. The rearrangement joins TRBV6-6 to TRBJ1-1; D gene uncertain. The CDR3 has 11 amino acids. Per the germline V gene, CDR1 is MNHNY and CDR2 is SVGAGI (reference sequence). With 7 bases removed from V and 7 bases from J, the gap between germline ends came to 10 bases. CDR3 sequence: CASTTGSEAFF. The CDR3 coding sequence is TGTGCCAGCACCACGGGGAGTGAAGCTTTCTTT.

The chain employs TRBV18 and TRBJ1-2, with TRBD1 matching over 7 bases. CDR3 length: 15 amino acids. The V gene's germline CDR1 is KGHSH and CDR2 LQKENI. V shed 6 bases and J 2 bases; nucleotides not matched to a gene: 9. The CDR3 protein is CASSGPLTGNYGYTF. The CDR3 nucleotides are TGTGCCAGCTCGGGCCCCCTGACAGGGAACTATGGCTACACCTTC.

The V gene is TRBV18, the J gene TRBJ2-1; TRBD1 matches at 8 bases. With 4 bases clipped from V and 7 bases from J, the junction kept 9 bases outside the gene matches. From germline, CDR1 is KGHSH and CDR2 LQKENI. The CDR3 consists of 15 residues. The CDR3, as DNA: TGTGCCAGCTCACGCGGGGCAGGGGGCTGGAATGAGCAGTTCTTC. The encoded protein is CASSRGAGGWNEQFF.

CDR3 sequence reads: CASSPTDYGYTF. Written as DNA, the CDR3 is TGTGCCAGCAGCCCTACGGACTATGGCTACACCTTC. The chain uses TRBV7-8 and TRBJ1-2, with D unclear. Looked up from germline, CDR1 is SGHVS and CDR2 is FQNEAQ. V was trimmed by 5 bases and J by 3 bases, leaving 7 bases between them. The CDR3 sequence is 12 residues long.

The V and J genes are TRBV30 and TRBJ2-7; 11 bases align to TRBD2. Germline V gives CDR1 GTSNPN, CDR2 SVGIG (reference sequence). With 4 bases clipped from V and 4 bases from J, the junction kept 6 bases outside the gene matches. The CDR3 has 14 amino acids. CDR3 bases: TGTGCCTGGACCCCGGGACTAGCGGTTTACGAGCAGTACTTC. This translates into CAWTPGLAVYEQYF.

The chain has TRBV19 and TRBJ1-4; maybe TRBD1 (6 bases). Germline-derived CDR1 and CDR2 are LNHDA and SQIVND (reference sequence). V was trimmed by 6 bases and J by 4 bases, leaving 12 bases between them. The CDR3 has 14 amino acids. CDR3 amino acids: CASSRARGNEKLFF. The CDR3 coding sequence is TGTGCCAGTAGCCGGGCCAGGGGTAATGAAAAACTGTTTTTT.

The chain carries TRBV10-3 and TRBJ2-3; D gene uncertain. V lost 5 bases, J lost 1 base, and 13 bases lay in between. Looked up from germline, CDR1 is ENHRY and CDR2 is SYGVKD. CDR3 length equals 15 residues. CDR3 coding DNA: TGTGCCATCAGTTCTCTATCGCCGGGCACAGATACGCAGTATTTT. This codes for CAISSLSPGTDTQYF.

This chain links TRBV2 with TRBJ2-3; 8 positions match TRBD2. J lost 12 bases, V lost 4 bases, and 6 bases had no gene match. This CDR3 region has 12 residues. Germline lookup yields CDR1 SNHLY and CDR2 FYNNEI. The DNA of the CDR3 is TGTGCCAGCAGTGGGACTAGCCGTCATCAGTATTTT. Its translation is CASSGTSRHQYF.

This sequence joins TRBV19 and TRBJ2-1; 8 bases align to TRBD2. Germline assignment: CDR1 LNHDA and CDR2 SQIVND (reference sequence). V was clipped by 1 base and J by 6 bases; unmatched bases: 5. The CDR3 is made up of 15 amino acids. Here the CDR3 DNA reads TGTGCCAGTAGTATAGGGGGTAGCGGGGCCAATGAGCAGTTCTTC. It translates to CASSIGGSGANEQFF. The entire variable domain, with the rest obtained from reference TRBV19 and TRBJ2-1, is as follows: DGGITQSPKYLFRKEGQNVTLSCEQNLNHDAMYWYRQDPGQGLRLIYYSQIVNDFQKGDIAEGYSVSREKKESFPLTVTSAQKNPTAFYLCASSIGGSGANEQFFGPGTRLTVL.

The chain uses TRBV6-1 and TRBJ2-3; maybe TRBD2 (5 bases). The CDR3 is 16 residues long. Germline-derived CDR1 and CDR2 are MNHNS and SASEGT. Trimming left V 1 base short and J 6 bases short, with 17 bases between. The CDR3 spells CASSEGTPAFSDTQYF. CDR3 coding DNA: TGTGCCAGCAGTGAAGGGACTCCCGCATTTTCGGATACGCAGTATTTT.

The V and J genes are TRBV9 and TRBJ2-1, with D perhaps matching TRBD1 (6 bases). Germline CDR1 reads SGDLS; CDR2 reads YYNGEE. V dropped 0 bases and J dropped 10 bases, with 17 bases sitting between them. The CDR3 is made up of 15 amino acids. The CDR3 DNA sequence: TGTGCCAGCAGCGTAGAATGGGATGGGGGCCAAGAGCAGTTCTTC. Residues: CASSVEWDGGQEQFF. The entire variable domain, with the rest obtained from reference TRBV9 and TRBJ2-1, is as follows: DSGVTQTPKHLITATGQRVTLRCSPRSGDLSVYWYQQSLDQGLQFLIQYYNGEERAKGNILERFSAQQFPDLHSELNLSSLELGDSALYFCASSVEWDGGQEQFFGPGTRLTVL.

The chain combines TRBV5-4 with TRBJ1-2; D is unresolved. Trimming shortened V by 0 bases and J by 5 bases, and 11 bases separated the two germline ends. The germline gives CDR1 SGHNT, CDR2 YYREEE (reference sequence). The CDR3 is made up of 14 amino acids. The CDR3 loop reads CASSLAGREYGYTF. CDR3 bases: TGTGCCAGCAGCTTGGCTGGACGGGAGTATGGCTACACCTTC.